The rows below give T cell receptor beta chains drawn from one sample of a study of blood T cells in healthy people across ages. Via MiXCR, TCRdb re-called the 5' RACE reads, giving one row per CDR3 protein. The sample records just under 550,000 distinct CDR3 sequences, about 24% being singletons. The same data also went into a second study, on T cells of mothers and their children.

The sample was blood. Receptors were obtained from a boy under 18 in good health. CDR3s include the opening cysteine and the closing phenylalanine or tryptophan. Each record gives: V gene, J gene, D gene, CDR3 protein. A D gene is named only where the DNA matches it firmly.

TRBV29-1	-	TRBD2	CSAMTSGIYEQYF
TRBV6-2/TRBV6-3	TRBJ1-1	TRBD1	CASSRGQGVRNTEAFF
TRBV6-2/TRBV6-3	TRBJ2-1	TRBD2	CASSDLSGSSYNEQFF
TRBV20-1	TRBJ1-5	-	CSARVGLERGNQPQHF
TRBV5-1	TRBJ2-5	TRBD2	CASSVLAEETQYF
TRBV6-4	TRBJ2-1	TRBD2	CASSDQASGGNEQFF
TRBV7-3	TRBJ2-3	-	CASSRGITGGTDTQYF
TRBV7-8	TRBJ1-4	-	CASSSQGVEKLFF
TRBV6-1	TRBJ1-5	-	CASSERTDIYLYSNQPQHF
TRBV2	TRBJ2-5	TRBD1	CASSARTGMDETQYF
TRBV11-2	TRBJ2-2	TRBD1	CASKTTGGGTGELFF
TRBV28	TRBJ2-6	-	CAIARTRSLGVLTF
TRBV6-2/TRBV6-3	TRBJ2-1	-	CASSSHSLGEQFF
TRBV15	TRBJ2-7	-	CATRDGSGSLEQYF
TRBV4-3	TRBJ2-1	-	CASSQQRSSYNEQFF
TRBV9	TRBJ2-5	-	CASSVDLQETQYF
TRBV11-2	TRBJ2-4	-	CASSPVAKNIQYF
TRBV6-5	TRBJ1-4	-	CASRPAATNEKLFF
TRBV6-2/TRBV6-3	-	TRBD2	CASSYGPSGLAIHNEQFF
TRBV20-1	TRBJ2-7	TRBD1	CSARRTGWMTYEQYF
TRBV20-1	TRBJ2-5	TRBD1	CSATDYRGLAETQYF
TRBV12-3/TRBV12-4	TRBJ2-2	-	CASSFYTNTGELFF
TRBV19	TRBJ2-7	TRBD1	CASSPVTGHYEQYF
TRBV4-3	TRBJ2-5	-	CASSPSRPETQYF
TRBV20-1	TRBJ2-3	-	CSARSGALGDTQYF
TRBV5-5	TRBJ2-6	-	CASIFITGSGANVLTF
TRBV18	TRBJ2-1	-	CASCEMYEQFF
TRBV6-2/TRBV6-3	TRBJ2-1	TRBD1	CASKIDRGSYNEQFF
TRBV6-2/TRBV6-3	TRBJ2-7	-	CASSYSPYEQYF
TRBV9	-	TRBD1	CASSVGTKTGPYEQYF
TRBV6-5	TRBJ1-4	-	CASSYGQTMTTNEKLFF
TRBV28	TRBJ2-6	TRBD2	CASRLAGVSGANVLTF
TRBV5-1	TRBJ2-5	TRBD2	CASSIGTSEETQYF
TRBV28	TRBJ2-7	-	CASSFRGSGEQYF
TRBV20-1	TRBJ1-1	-	CSARDPGTTEAFF
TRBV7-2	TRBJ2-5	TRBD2	CASSPEGTRLRETQYF
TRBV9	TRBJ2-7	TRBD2	CASSGGTSGGFDDEQYF
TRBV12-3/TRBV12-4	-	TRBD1	CASSVTGDEQYF
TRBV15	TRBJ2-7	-	CATSPGPTYEQYF
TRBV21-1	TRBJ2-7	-	CASNEMGRLPYEQYF
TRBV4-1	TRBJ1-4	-	CASSLTKGEKLFF
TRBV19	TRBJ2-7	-	CASSISLSLAAPSYEQYF
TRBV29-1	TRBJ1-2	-	CSVKRGNYGYTF
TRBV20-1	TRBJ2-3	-	CSAPGGGADTQYF
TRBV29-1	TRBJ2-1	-	CSVSDSPNEQFF
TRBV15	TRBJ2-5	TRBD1	CATSATGTAVPQETQYF
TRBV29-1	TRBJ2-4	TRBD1	CSVRDRGQENIQYF
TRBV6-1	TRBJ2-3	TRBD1	CASRLRPGQGNADTQYF
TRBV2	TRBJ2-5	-	CASSDGRLGQETQYF
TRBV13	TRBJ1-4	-	CASSGRGEKLFF
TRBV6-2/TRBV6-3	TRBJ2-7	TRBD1	CASTFGTGASEQYF
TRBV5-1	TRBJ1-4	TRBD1	CASSQDRIATNEKLFF
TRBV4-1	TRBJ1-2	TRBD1	CASSQVVSGQDLYGYTF
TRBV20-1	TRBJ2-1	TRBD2	CSPTPEGAGGSTEQFF
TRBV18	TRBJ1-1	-	CASSVNWGNTEAFF